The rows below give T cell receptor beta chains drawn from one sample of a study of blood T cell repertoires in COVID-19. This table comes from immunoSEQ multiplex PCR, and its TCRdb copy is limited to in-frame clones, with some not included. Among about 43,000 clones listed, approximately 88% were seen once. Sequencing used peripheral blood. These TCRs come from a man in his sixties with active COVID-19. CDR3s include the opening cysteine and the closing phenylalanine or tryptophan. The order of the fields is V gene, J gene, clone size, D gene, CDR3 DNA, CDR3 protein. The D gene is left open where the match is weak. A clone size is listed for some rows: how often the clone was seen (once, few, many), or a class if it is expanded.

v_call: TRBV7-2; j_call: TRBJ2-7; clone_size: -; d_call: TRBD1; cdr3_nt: TGTGCCAGCAGCTCCTATACAGGGGACGAGCAGTACTTC; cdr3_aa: CASSSYTGDEQYF
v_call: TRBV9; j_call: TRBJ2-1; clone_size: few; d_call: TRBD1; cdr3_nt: TGTGCCAGCAGCGCCCGGGACAGCTCCTACAATGAGCAGTTCTTC; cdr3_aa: CASSARDSSYNEQFF
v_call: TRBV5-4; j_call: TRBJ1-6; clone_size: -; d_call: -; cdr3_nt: TGTGCCAGCAGCACCTGGACACTACCCAATTCACCCCTCCACTTT; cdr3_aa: CASSTWTLPNSPLHF
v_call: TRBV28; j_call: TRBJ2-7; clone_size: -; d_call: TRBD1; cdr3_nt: TGTGCCAGCTGGGGACAGGAGATCTACGAGCAGTACTTC; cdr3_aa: CASWGQEIYEQYF
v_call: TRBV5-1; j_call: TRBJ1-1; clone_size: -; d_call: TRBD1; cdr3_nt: TGCGCCAGCAGCTTGATAACAGGGGGCACTGAAGCTTTCTTT; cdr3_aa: CASSLITGGTEAFF
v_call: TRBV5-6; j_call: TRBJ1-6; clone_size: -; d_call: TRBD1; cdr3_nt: TGTGCCAGCAGCTTGGCGGTGACAGGGGGTTCACCCCTCCACTTT; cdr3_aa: CASSLAVTGGSPLHF
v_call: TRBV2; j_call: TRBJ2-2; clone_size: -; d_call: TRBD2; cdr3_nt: TGTGCCAGCAGTGTCGGGGGGGCCGGGGAGCTGTTTTTT; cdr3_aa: CASSVGGAGELFF
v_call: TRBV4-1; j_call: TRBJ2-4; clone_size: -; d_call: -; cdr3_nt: TGCGCCAGCAGCCAAGATCCCAACAGGGTAGGGAACATTCAGTACTTC; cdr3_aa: CASSQDPNRVGNIQYF
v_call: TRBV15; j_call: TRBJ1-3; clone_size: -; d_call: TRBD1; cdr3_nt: TGTGCCACCAGCACCCGAGGGACAGCCTCTGGAAACACCATATATTTT; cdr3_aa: CATSTRGTASGNTIYF
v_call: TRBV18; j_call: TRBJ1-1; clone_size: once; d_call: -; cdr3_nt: TGTGCCAGCTCACCGACAGGGAACACTGAAGCTTTCTTT; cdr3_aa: CASSPTGNTEAFF
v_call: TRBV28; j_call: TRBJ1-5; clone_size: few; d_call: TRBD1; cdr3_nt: TGTGCCAGCAGACCCCGAACAGGGGGCCTCAGCAATCAGCCCCAGCATTTT; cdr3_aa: CASRPRTGGLSNQPQHF
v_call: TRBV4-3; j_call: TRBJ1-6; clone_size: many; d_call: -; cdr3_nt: TGCGCCAGCAGCTTAGAGGGCAGGATGAGCTCCTATAATTCACCCCTCCACTTT; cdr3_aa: CASSLEGRMSSYNSPLHF
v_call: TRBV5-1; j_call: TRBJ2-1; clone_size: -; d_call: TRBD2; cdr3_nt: TGCGCCAGCAGCTGGGCGGGGGGCCACGATGAGCAGTTCTTC; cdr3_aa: CASSWAGGHDEQFF